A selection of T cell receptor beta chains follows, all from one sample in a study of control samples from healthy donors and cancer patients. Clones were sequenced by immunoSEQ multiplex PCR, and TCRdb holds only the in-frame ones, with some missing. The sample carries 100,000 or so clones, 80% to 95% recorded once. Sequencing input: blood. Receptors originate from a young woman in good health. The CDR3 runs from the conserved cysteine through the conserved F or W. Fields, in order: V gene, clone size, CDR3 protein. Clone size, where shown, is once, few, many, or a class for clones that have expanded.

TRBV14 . CASSGRPIRGDTQYF
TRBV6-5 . CASRLDGRRNSPLHF
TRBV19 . CASMGQGSLTAFF
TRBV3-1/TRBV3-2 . CASSQGGLSNQPQHF
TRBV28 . CASSPSRDRGYTF
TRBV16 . CASSQKSSGNTIYF
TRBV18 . CASYRDLGNEQFF
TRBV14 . CASSQDRASYGYTF
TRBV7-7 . CASSLNSGVTYEQYF
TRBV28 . CASSSYMAGGSYEQYF
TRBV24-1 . CATSQGQGYNQPQHF
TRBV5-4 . CASSLGVAEETQYF
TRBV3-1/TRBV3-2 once CASSQVWGDQPQHF
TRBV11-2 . CASSSQGGALETQYF
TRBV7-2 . CASSFLFAGSLEQYF
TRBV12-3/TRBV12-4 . CASSLDRVGYTF
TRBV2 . CASRARDIQETQYF
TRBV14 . CASSRTSVRTGELFF
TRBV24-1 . CATSDFPYGYTF
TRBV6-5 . CASRQGVGTEAFF
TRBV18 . CASSPPPGGYGYTF
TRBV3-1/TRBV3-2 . CASSQRRRQASSYNSPLHF
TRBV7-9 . CASSITARVETTDTQYF
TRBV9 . CASSTTGFQETQYF
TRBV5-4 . CASSFPRQHYNEQFF
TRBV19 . CASRDRDRRYGYTF
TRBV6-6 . CASSYGTANYGYTF
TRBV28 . CASISPSPNYGYTF
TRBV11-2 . CASSLVVGVMGGAYEQYF
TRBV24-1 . CATSETGGQETQYF
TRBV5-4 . CASSYLEGGIGYTF
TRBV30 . CAWRPGQGLNEQYF
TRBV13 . CASRWRGQGDSYEQYF
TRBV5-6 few CASSLRNQPQHF
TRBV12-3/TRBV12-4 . CAAGTDTQYF
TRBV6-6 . CASRGTGRTGELFF
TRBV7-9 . CASSLEGAREAFF